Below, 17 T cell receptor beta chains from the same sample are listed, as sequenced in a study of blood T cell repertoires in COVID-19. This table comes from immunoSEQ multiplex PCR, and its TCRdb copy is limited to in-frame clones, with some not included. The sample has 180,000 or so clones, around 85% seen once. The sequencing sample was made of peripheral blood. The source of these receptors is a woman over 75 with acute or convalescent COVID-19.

The CDR3 loop is CASSPAWGDPNTEAFF. The CDR3 bases are TGCGCCAGCAGCCCCGCCTGGGGGGACCCGAACACTGAAGCTTTCTTT. This sequence joins TRBV5-1 and TRBJ1-1; possible D gene TRBD1, 5 bases. CDR1 and CDR2 from the germline V gene are SGHRS and YFSETQ. The CDR3 has 16 amino acids. With 4 bases removed from V and 1 base from J, the gap between germline ends came to 17 bases.

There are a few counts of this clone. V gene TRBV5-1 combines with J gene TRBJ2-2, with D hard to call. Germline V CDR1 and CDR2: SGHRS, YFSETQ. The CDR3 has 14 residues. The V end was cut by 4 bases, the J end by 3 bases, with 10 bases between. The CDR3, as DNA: TGCGCCAGCAGCGCAGACACCTACACCGGGGAGCTGTTTTTT. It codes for CASSADTYTGELFF.

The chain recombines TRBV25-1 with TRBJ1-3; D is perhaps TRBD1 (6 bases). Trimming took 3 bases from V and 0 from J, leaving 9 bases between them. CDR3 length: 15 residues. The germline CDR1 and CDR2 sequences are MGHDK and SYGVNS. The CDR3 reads CASSEGTSSGNTIYF. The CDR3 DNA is TGTGCCAGCAGTGAGGGGACATCCTCTGGAAACACCATATATTTT.

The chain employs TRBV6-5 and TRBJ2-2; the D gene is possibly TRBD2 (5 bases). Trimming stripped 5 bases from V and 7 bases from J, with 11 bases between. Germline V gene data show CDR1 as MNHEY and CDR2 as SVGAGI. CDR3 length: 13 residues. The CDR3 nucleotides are TGTGCCAGCAGTACTCAAGGAGGCGGGGAGCTGTTTTTT. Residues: CASSTQGGGELFF.

CDR3 DNA: TGTGCCACCAGTGACCCCGGACAGCCTAACACCGGGGAGCTGTTTTTT. It codes for CATSDPGQPNTGELFF. The V and J genes are TRBV24-1 and TRBJ2-2; possibly TRBD1 for D (6 bases). Per the germline V gene, CDR1 is KGHDR and CDR2 is SFDVKD. The CDR3 totals 16 residues. The V end lost 4 bases, the J end lost 2 bases, and 13 bases lay between the germline ends.

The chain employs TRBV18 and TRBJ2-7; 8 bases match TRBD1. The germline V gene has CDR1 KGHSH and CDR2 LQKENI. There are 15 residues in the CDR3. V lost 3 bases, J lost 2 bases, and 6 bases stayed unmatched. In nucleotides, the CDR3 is TGTGCCAGCTCACCCACGATCAGGGGGCCCTACGAGCAGTACTTC. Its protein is CASSPTIRGPYEQYF.

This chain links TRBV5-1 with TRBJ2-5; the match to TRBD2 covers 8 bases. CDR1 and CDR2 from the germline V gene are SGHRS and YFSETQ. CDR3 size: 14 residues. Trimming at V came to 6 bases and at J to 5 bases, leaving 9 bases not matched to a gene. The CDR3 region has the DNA TGCGCCAGCACCAAGGAAGCGGGAGTTGAGACCCAGTACTTC. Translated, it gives CASTKEAGVETQYF. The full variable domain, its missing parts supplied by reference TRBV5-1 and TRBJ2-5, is KAGVTQTPRYLIKTRGQQVTLSCSPISGHRSVSWYQQTPGQGLQFLFEYFSETQRNKGNFPGRFSGRQFSNSRSEMNVSTLELGDSALYLCASTKEAGVETQYFGPGTRLLVL.

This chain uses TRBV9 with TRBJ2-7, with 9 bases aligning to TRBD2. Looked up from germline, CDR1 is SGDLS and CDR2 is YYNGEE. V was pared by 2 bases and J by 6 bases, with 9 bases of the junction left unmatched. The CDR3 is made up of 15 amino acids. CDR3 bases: TGTGCCAGCAGCGTCCAAGCGGGGGGCCTGGGCGAGCAGTACTTC. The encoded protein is CASSVQAGGLGEQYF. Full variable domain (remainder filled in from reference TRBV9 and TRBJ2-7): DSGVTQTPKHLITATGQRVTLRCSPRSGDLSVYWYQQSLDQGLQFLIQYYNGEERAKGNILERFSAQQFPDLHSELNLSSLELGDSALYFCASSVQAGGLGEQYFGPGTRLTVT.

CDR3 residues: CASSPLSLGYEQYF. The CDR3 DNA reads TGTGCCAGCAGCCCCCTTTCCCTCGGTTACGAGCAGTACTTC. This chain connects TRBV6-2 or TRBV6-3 to TRBJ2-7; D uncertain. Trimming took 6 bases from V and 4 from J, leaving 16 bases between them. The CDR3 consists of 14 residues. Germline V gives CDR1 MNHEY, CDR2 SVGEGT.

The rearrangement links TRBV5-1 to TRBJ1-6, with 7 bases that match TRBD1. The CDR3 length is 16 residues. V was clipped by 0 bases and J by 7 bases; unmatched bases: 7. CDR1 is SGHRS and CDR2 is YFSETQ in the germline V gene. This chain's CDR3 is CASSLEAGGKNSPLHF. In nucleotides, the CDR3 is TGCGCCAGCAGCTTGGAAGCAGGGGGGAAAAATTCACCCCTCCACTTT.

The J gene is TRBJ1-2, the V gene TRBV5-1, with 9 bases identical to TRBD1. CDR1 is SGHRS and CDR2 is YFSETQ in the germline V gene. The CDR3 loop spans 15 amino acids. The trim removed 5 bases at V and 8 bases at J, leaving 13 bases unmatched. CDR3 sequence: CASRLQATGGGGYTF. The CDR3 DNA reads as TGCGCCAGCAGGTTACAGGCCACAGGGGGCGGCGGCTACACCTTC.

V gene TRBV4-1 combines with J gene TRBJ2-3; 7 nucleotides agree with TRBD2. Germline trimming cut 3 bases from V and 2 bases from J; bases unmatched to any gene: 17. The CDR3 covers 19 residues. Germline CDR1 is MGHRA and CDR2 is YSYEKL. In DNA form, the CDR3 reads TGCGCCAGCAGCCAGCCCCGGGACTACTTTCCTGCTTCCACAGATACGCAGTATTTT. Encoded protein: CASSQPRDYFPASTDTQYF.

The chain's CDR3 is CASSVQGTDGYTF. The CDR3 nucleotides are TGTGCCAGCAGCGTTCAGGGTACGGATGGCTACACCTTC. The genes are TRBV9 and TRBJ1-2, with D tentatively TRBD1 (5 bases). The CDR3 has 13 amino acids. In germline, CDR1 is SGDLS, CDR2 YYNGEE. V was trimmed by 2 bases and J by 6 bases, leaving 11 bases between them. The full variable domain, its missing parts supplied by reference TRBV9 and TRBJ1-2, is DSGVTQTPKHLITATGQRVTLRCSPRSGDLSVYWYQQSLDQGLQFLIQYYNGEERAKGNILERFSAQQFPDLHSELNLSSLELGDSALYFCASSVQGTDGYTFGSGTRLTVV.

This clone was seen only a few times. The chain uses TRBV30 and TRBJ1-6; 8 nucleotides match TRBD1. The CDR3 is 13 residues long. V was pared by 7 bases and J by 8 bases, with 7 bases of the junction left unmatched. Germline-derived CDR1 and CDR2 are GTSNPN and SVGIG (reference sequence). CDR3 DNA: TGTGCCTCCGGACAGGGAGGTGATTCACCCCTCCACTTT. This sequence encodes CASGQGGDSPLHF.

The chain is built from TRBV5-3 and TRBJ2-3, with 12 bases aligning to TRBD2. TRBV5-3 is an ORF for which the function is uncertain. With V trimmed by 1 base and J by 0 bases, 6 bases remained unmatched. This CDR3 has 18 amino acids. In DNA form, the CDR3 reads TGTGCCAGAAGCTTGCGGACTAGCGGGGTCCCTAGCACAGATACGCAGTATTTT. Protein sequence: CARSLRTSGVPSTDTQYF.

CDR3 sequence: CASSPPDSGRAGEQYF. The DNA for the CDR3 is TGTGCCAGCTCACCCCCTGATAGCGGGAGGGCAGGCGAGCAGTACTTC. The rearrangement links TRBV18 to TRBJ2-7, with 11 bases identical to TRBD2. The trim removed 3 bases at V and 6 bases at J, leaving 10 bases unmatched. CDR1 and CDR2 (germline): KGHSH, LQKENI. This CDR3 contains 16 residues. Supplemented by reference TRBV18 and TRBJ2-7, the full variable domain reads NAGVMQNPRHLVRRRGQEARLRCSPMKGHSHVYWYRQLPEEGLKFMVYLQKENIIDESGMPKERFSAEFPKEGPSILRIQQVVRGDSAAYFCASSPPDSGRAGEQYFGPGTRLTVT.

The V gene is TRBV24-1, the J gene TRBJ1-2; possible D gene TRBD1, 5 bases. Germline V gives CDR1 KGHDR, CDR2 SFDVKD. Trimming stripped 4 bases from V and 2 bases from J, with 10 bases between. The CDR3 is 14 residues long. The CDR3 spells CATSETTANYGYTF. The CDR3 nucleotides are TGTGCCACCAGTGAAACGACAGCGAACTATGGCTACACCTTC.